These 30 T cell receptor beta chains were sequenced from one sample in a study of T cell responses to AZD1222 COVID-19 vaccine. Method: immunoSEQ multiplex PCR; TCRdb's copy keeps in-frame clones and lacks some. The sample has some 150,000 clones; approximately 88% are singletons. Sequenced here: peripheral blood, sampled 28 days after the second AZD1222 dose. The receptors shown here come from an adult who received the AZD1222 COVID-19 vaccine.

V and J are TRBV5-1 and TRBJ1-1, with TRBD1 as a possible D gene (5 bases). The V gene's germline CDR1 is SGHRS and CDR2 YFSETQ. Trimming cost V 2 bases and J 0 bases, with 11 bases left between them. The CDR3 contains 15 residues. The DNA of the CDR3 is TGCGCCAGCAGCTTCAGGGCTGACATGAACACTGAAGCTTTCTTT. Protein product: CASSFRADMNTEAFF.

CDR3 sequence (DNA): TGTGCCAGCAGTTATGCCGGGACAGGCCATTATTACGAGCAGTACTTC. This encodes CASSYAGTGHYYEQYF. The chain links TRBV6-5 to TRBJ2-7, with 8 nucleotides matching TRBD1. V lost 3 bases to trimming and J lost 4 bases; unmatched junction nucleotides: 11. Germline-derived CDR1 and CDR2 are MNHEY and SVGAGI. CDR3 length: 16 amino acids.

The genes are TRBV5-1 and TRBJ1-2; 9 bases are shared with TRBD1. Germline assignment: CDR1 SGHRS and CDR2 YFSETQ. V was clipped by 3 bases and J by 4 bases; unmatched bases: 10. The CDR3 spans 16 residues. CDR3 nucleotide sequence: TGCGCCAGCAGCTACTCCGGGACAGGGCGAGGCTATGGCTACACCTTC. Translation: CASSYSGTGRGYGYTF.

The gene calls are TRBV7-9 and TRBJ2-1; tentatively, D is TRBD2 (6 bases). V shed 1 base and J shed 3 bases, with 19 bases lying between them. This CDR3 region has 18 residues. Germline V lookup: CDR1 SEHNR, CDR2 FQNEAQ (reference sequence). CDR3 DNA: TGTGCCAGCAGCTTAGGGGGGTCTGATCTAGCGCTCTACAATGAGCAGTTCTTC. Translating gives CASSLGGSDLALYNEQFF.

This clone was seen just once. CDR3 in amino acids: CASSLIGQRRYNEQFF. In DNA form, the CDR3 reads TGTGCCAGCAGCTTAATCGGCCAGCGGCGATACAATGAGCAGTTCTTC. The V call is TRBV11-1, the J call TRBJ2-1; D perhaps matches TRBD2 (5 bases). Trimming took 2 bases from V and 4 from J, leaving 15 bases between them. CDR1 is SGHAT, CDR2 FQDESV, per germline (reference sequence). The CDR3 loop spans 16 amino acids.

This clone was recorded only once. V gene TRBV30 combines with J gene TRBJ2-7, with D hard to call. Per the germline V gene, CDR1 is GTSNPN and CDR2 is SVGIG (reference sequence). V lost 1 base and J 3 bases, leaving 16 bases between the germline ends. This CDR3 is built from 15 residues. The CDR3 DNA is TGTGCCTGGAGTGCCGCGGCAACTTGGCTCTACGAGCAGTACTTC. Its protein product is CAWSAAATWLYEQYF. Together with reference TRBV30 and TRBJ2-7, the CDR3 gives the full variable domain: SQTIHQWPATLVQPVGSPLSLECTVEGTSNPNLYWYRQAAGRGLQLLFYSVGIGQISSEVPQNLSASRPQDRQFILSSKKLLLSDSGFYLCAWSAAATWLYEQYFGPGTRLTVT.

V and J are TRBV14 and TRBJ1-2; D remains unclear. The CDR3 length is 13 residues. Germline V CDR1 and CDR2: SGHDN, FVKESK. V was trimmed by 4 bases and J by 4 bases, leaving 10 bases between them. For the CDR3, the DNA is TGTGCCAGCAGCCGCGAGGACGGCTATGGCTACACCTTC. Its protein is CASSREDGYGYTF. The whole variable domain, filled in from reference TRBV14 and TRBJ1-2, reads EAGVTQFPSHSVIEKGQTVTLRCDPISGHDNLYWYRRVMGKEIKFLLHFVKESKQDESGMPNNRFLAERTGGTYSTLKVQPAELEDSGVYFCASSREDGYGYTFGSGTRLTVV.

V and J are TRBV7-3 and TRBJ2-7; D is undetermined. The CDR3 sequence is 13 residues long. V gave up 0 bases and J gave up 3 bases, with 6 bases separating them. Germline CDR1 is SGHTA and CDR2 is FQGTGA. CDR3: CASSLTQDYEQYF. The CDR3 bases are TGTGCCAGCAGCTTAACGCAGGACTACGAGCAGTACTTC.

This clone was counted once. V usage is TRBV2 and J usage is TRBJ2-3, with 10 nucleotides matching TRBD2. Germline CDR1 reads SNHLY; CDR2 reads FYNNEI. The ends lost 3 bases at V and 3 bases at J; junction bases unmatched: 9. This CDR3 comprises 17 residues. The chain's CDR3 is CASSEAGLAVGTDTQYF. Written as DNA, the CDR3 is TGTGCCAGCAGTGAGGCCGGACTAGCGGTAGGGACAGATACGCAGTATTTT.

The chain links TRBV7-2 to TRBJ2-7; D is unresolved. CDR3 length equals 14 residues. From germline, CDR1 is SGHTA and CDR2 FQGNSA. The V end lost 3 bases, the J end lost 3 bases, and 12 bases lay between the germline ends. The CDR3 is CASSLLAGNYEQYF. CDR3 nucleotide sequence: TGTGCCAGCAGCTTGTTAGCAGGAAACTACGAGCAGTACTTC.

This chain links TRBV20-1 with TRBJ1-2, with D hard to call. The V end was cut by 0 bases, the J end by 7 bases, with 6 bases between. The CDR3 extends over 11 amino acids. Germline values: CDR1 DFQATT, CDR2 SNEGSKA (reference sequence). The CDR3 DNA is TGCAGTGCTAGAGATCTCGTTGGCTACACCTTC. Its protein product is CSARDLVGYTF.

The chain recombines TRBV10-3 with TRBJ1-2; tentative D call: TRBD1 (6 bases). The CDR3 is 13 residues long. Germline lookup yields CDR1 ENHRY and CDR2 SYGVKD. V gave up 5 bases and J gave up 8 bases, with 15 bases separating them. The CDR3 protein is CAISREQGRGYTF. DNA for the CDR3: TGTGCCATCAGTCGGGAACAGGGACGCGGCTACACCTTC.

V is TRBV27 and J is TRBJ2-1; 13 bases match TRBD2. The germline gives CDR1 MNHEY, CDR2 SMNVEV (reference sequence). After removal of 7 bases from V and 7 bases from J, the junction contained 13 bases not matched to a gene. The length of the CDR3 is 17 residues. The CDR3 DNA follows: TGTGCCAGCATAAAACAACCGGGACTAGCGGGGAAAAATGAGCAGTTCTTC. Amino acid sequence: CASIKQPGLAGKNEQFF.

The V call is TRBV5-1, the J call TRBJ1-5, with a tentative D call TRBD1 (6 bases). The length of the CDR3 is 15 residues. CDR1 and CDR2 (germline): SGHRS, YFSETQ. Trimming pared 4 bases from V and 4 bases from J, leaving 15 bases between. CDR3 coding DNA: TGCGCCAGCAGCGCTGGGACAACCGGGAATCAGCCCCAGCATTTT. This codes for CASSAGTTGNQPQHF. Complete variable domain (other parts from reference TRBV5-1 and TRBJ1-5): KAGVTQTPRYLIKTRGQQVTLSCSPISGHRSVSWYQQTPGQGLQFLFEYFSETQRNKGNFPGRFSGRQFSNSRSEMNVSTLELGDSALYLCASSAGTTGNQPQHFGDGTRLSIL.

The gene calls are TRBV7-9 and TRBJ1-2; TRBD1 matches at 7 bases. The germline CDR1 and CDR2 sequences are SEHNR and FQNEAQ (reference sequence). This CDR3 is 13 amino acids long. The trim removed 5 bases at V and 6 bases at J, leaving 6 bases unmatched. For the CDR3, the DNA is TGTGCCAGCAGCCGAACAGGGGCGAATGGCTACACCTTC. Its protein product is CASSRTGANGYTF.

V gene TRBV20-1 combines with J gene TRBJ1-2; 7 nucleotides align to TRBD1. The CDR3 loop spans 11 amino acids. Germline V CDR1 and CDR2: DFQATT, SNEGSKA (reference sequence). The CDR3 loop reads CSPRTGYGYTF. CDR3 coding DNA: TGCAGCCCCAGGACAGGCTATGGCTACACCTTC.

This sequence joins TRBV11-2 and TRBJ2-3; 7 positions agree with TRBD1. Trimming removed 5 bases from V and 0 bases from J; junction bases left unmatched: 11. From germline, CDR1 is SGHAT and CDR2 FQNNGV. This CDR3 region has 17 residues. The CDR3 region is CASSRRTGTASTDTQYF. The CDR3, as DNA: TGTGCCAGCAGCCGTCGAACAGGGACAGCTAGCACAGATACGCAGTATTTT. The variable domain in full, with the rest retrieved from reference TRBV11-2 and TRBJ2-3, is EAGVAQSPRYKIIEKRQSVAFWCNPISGHATLYWYQQILGQGPKLLIQFQNNGVVDDSQLPKDRFSAERLKGVDSTLKIQPAKLEDSAVYLCASSRRTGTASTDTQYFGPGTRLTVL.

The CDR3 protein is CASSLGQPEQFF. The CDR3 nucleotides are TGCGCCAGCAGCCTAGGACAGCCTGAGCAGTTCTTC. The chain carries TRBV5-1 and TRBJ2-1; a possible D gene is TRBD1 (6 bases). Germline assignment: CDR1 SGHRS and CDR2 YFSETQ. V lost 4 bases and J 9 bases, leaving 11 bases between the germline ends. The CDR3 runs to 12 residues.

The V call is TRBV7-2, the J call TRBJ2-7, with unresolved D. Germline loops: CDR1 SGHTA, CDR2 FQGNSA. Deletions cut 2 bases from V and 4 bases from J, with 3 bases between. The CDR3 is 11 amino acids. The CDR3 loop is CASSLMYEQYF. The CDR3 nucleotides are TGTGCCAGCAGCTTAATGTACGAGCAGTACTTC.

The CDR3 DNA reads as TGTGCCAGCAGCTTAGGAGCGAATGAGCAGTTCTTC. Translation gives CASSLGANEQFF. The chain is built from TRBV7-9 and TRBJ2-1; D gene unclear. The germline gives CDR1 SEHNR, CDR2 FQNEAQ (reference sequence). The CDR3 totals 12 residues. V lost 1 base and J lost 7, with 5 bases in between.

This chain links TRBV7-2 with TRBJ1-2; D call uncertain. The CDR3 extends over 14 amino acids. V dropped 5 bases and J dropped 7 bases, with 17 bases sitting between them. Looked up from germline, CDR1 is SGHTA and CDR2 is FQGNSA. CDR3 sequence reads: CASSPRAGMGGYTF. DNA of the CDR3: TGTGCCAGCAGCCCCCGGGCGGGGATGGGTGGCTACACCTTC.

The chain links TRBV12-5 to TRBJ2-3; the match to TRBD2 covers 8 bases. There are 15 residues in the CDR3. V was clipped by 5 bases and J by 0 bases; unmatched bases: 4. Germline V CDR1 and CDR2: LGHNT, FRNRAP. CDR3 DNA: TGTGCTAGTGGTCGAGAGCGGGGGAGCACAGATACGCAGTATTTT. Its translation: CASGRERGSTDTQYF.

The V and J genes are TRBV6-5 and TRBJ1-3; D uncertain. The CDR3 sequence is 14 residues long. Between the trimmed V and J ends, which lost 4 bases and 2 bases, there was a span of 9 bases. Germline values: CDR1 MNHEY, CDR2 SVGAGI. The CDR3, as DNA: TGTGCCAGCAGTTCGCACGTCCCTGGAAACACCATATATTTT. Translating gives CASSSHVPGNTIYF.

The V call is TRBV11-2, the J call TRBJ2-7; the match to TRBD1 covers 10 bases. This CDR3 has 15 residues. Germline V CDR1 and CDR2: SGHAT, FQNNGV. V lost 5 bases to trimming and J lost 4 bases; unmatched junction nucleotides: 8. The CDR3 bases are TGTGCCAGCAGCGTGGCTCCGGGACAGGGGTACGAGCAGTACTTC. Protein: CASSVAPGQGYEQYF.

The V gene is TRBV7-2, the J gene TRBJ1-1; the D gene is possibly TRBD1 (5 bases). V was cut by 2 bases and J by 5 bases, with 15 bases left in between. The CDR3 runs 15 residues. The germline V gene encodes CDR1 SGHTA and CDR2 FQGNSA. CDR3 loop: CASSLYRGGDTEAFF. Written as DNA, the CDR3 is TGTGCCAGCAGCTTATATAGGGGCGGGGATACTGAAGCTTTCTTT. Supplemented by reference TRBV7-2 and TRBJ1-1, the full variable domain reads GAGVSQSPSNKVTEKGKDVELRCDPISGHTALYWYRQSLGQGLEFLIYFQGNSAPDKSGLPSDRFSAERTGGSVSTLTIQRTQQEDSAVYLCASSLYRGGDTEAFFGQGTRLTVV.

The chain combines TRBV7-8 with TRBJ1-1; the D is unclear. The CDR3 consists of 12 residues. CDR1 is SGHVS and CDR2 is FQNEAQ in the germline V gene. With 4 bases removed from V and 0 bases from J, the gap between germline ends came to 3 bases. The CDR3 DNA sequence: TGTGCCAGCAGCTGGATGAACACTGAAGCTTTCTTT. The encoded protein is CASSWMNTEAFF.

This clone was recorded only once. V gene TRBV9 combines with J gene TRBJ1-3, with D perhaps TRBD1 (5 bases). The CDR3 contains 16 residues. Germline CDR1 SGDLS, CDR2 YYNGEE. Trimming removed 3 bases at V and 0 bases at J, with 13 bases between. DNA for the CDR3: TGTGCCAGCAGCGCCCCAAGGGACCTCTCTGGAAACACCATATATTTT. This codes for CASSAPRDLSGNTIYF.

This clone turned up a few times. The chain joins TRBV30 to TRBJ1-3; tentative D call: TRBD1 (5 bases). The V end was cut by 4 bases, the J end by 7 bases, with 11 bases between. Per the germline V gene, CDR1 is GTSNPN and CDR2 is SVGIG (reference sequence). The CDR3 loop spans 12 amino acids. The CDR3 protein is CAWTRGANTIYF. The DNA of the CDR3 is TGTGCCTGGACCCGGGGCGCGAACACCATATATTTT.

The chain uses TRBV5-5 and TRBJ1-6; tentative D call: TRBD1 (5 bases). Deletions cut 2 bases from V and 10 bases from J, with 10 bases between. The CDR3 consists of 13 residues. The germline CDR1 and CDR2 sequences are SGHKS and YYEKEE (reference sequence). CDR3 coding DNA: TGTGCCAGCAGCTTCTTCAGGGACTCACCCCTCCACTTT. Its translation is CASSFFRDSPLHF.

This rearrangement joins TRBV15 to TRBJ2-7; no reliable D call. The CDR3 runs to 13 residues. Trimming shortened V by 0 bases and J by 1 base, and 4 bases separated the two germline ends. Germline assignment: CDR1 LNHNV and CDR2 YYDKDF (reference sequence). In nucleotides, the CDR3 is TGTGCCACCAGCAGAGACATTTCCTACGAGCAGTACTTC. Amino acids: CATSRDISYEQYF.